This is a list of T cell receptor beta chains from one sample in a study of CD4 T cells in relation to SARS-CoV-2 and coronaviruses. Repertoires were generated with immunoSEQ multiplex PCR, while TCRdb's copy carries only in-frame clones and drops some. Of about 70,000 clones listed, 87% were seen once; the top ten hold around 1.5%. Sequenced sample: memory CD4+ T cells from PBMCs. The source of these receptors is a human donor in good health. Each CDR3 is given with its conserved first and last residue. D genes are given only for firm matches. Expanded clones are given a class, and other clones once, few, many or no size at all.

D: .; V: TRBV21-1; size: .; J: TRBJ1-3; CDR3: CASSHRRQGSSGNTIYF; DNA: TGTGCCAGCAGCCATCGGCGCCAGGGGAGCTCTGGAAACACCATATATTTT
D: .; V: TRBV11-2; size: few; J: TRBJ1-1; CDR3: CASSETEGTEAFF; DNA: TGTGCCAGCAGCGAAACGGAAGGGACTGAAGCTTTCTTT
D: TRBD1; V: TRBV11-2; size: few; J: TRBJ1-6; CDR3: CASSKGQGINSPLHF; DNA: TGTGCCAGCAGCAAGGGACAGGGGATTAATTCACCCCTCCACTTT
D: .; V: TRBV6-8; size: .; J: TRBJ1-5; CDR3: CASSYPQQGVGNQPQHF; DNA: TGTGCCAGCAGTTACCCGCAACAGGGCGTCGGCAATCAGCCCCAGCATTTT
D: TRBD1; V: TRBV7-9; size: .; J: TRBJ1-5; CDR3: CASSLEVGQGNQPQHF; DNA: TGTGCCAGCAGCTTAGAAGTAGGACAGGGAAATCAGCCCCAGCATTTT
D: .; V: TRBV7-9; size: .; J: TRBJ2-5; CDR3: CASSLVRGPRETQYF; DNA: TGTGCCAGCAGCTTAGTCCGTGGGCCTCGGGAGACCCAGTACTTC
D: .; V: TRBV6-5; size: .; J: TRBJ1-2; CDR3: CASSQGSYYGYTF; DNA: TGTGCCAGCAGTCAGGGTTCGTACTATGGCTACACCTTC
D: .; V: TRBV18; size: .; J: TRBJ1-5; CDR3: CASSPRTDSNQPQHF; DNA: TGTGCCAGCTCACCCCGGACAGATAGCAATCAGCCCCAGCATTTT
D: .; V: TRBV7-2; size: once; J: TRBJ2-1; CDR3: CASSVRGDEQFF; DNA: TGTGCCAGCAGCGTCAGGGGGGATGAGCAGTTCTTC
D: .; V: TRBV7-2; size: .; J: TRBJ2-5; CDR3: CASSLESTAWETQYF; DNA: TGTGCCAGCAGCTTGGAGTCGACTGCTTGGGAGACCCAGTACTTC
D: .; V: TRBV4-1; size: .; J: TRBJ2-5; CDR3: CASSQDPAEQETQYF; DNA: TGCGCCAGCAGCCAAGATCCGGCAGAGCAAGAGACCCAGTACTTC
D: .; V: TRBV12-3/TRBV12-4; size: .; J: TRBJ2-2; CDR3: CASSFLQHGELFF; DNA: TGTGCCAGCAGTTTTTTGCAGCACGGGGAGCTGTTTTTT
D: TRBD2; V: TRBV2; size: .; J: TRBJ2-3; CDR3: CASNPAGGADTQYF; DNA: TGTGCCAGCAACCCAGCGGGGGGAGCAGATACGCAGTATTTT
D: TRBD2; V: TRBV5-1; size: .; J: TRBJ2-2; CDR3: CASTGGGGTGELFF; DNA: TGCGCCAGCACCGGCGGGGGGGGCACCGGGGAGCTGTTTTTT
D: .; V: TRBV5-5; size: .; J: TRBJ1-4; CDR3: CASSKRVGEKLFF; DNA: TGTGCCAGCAGTAAGAGGGTTGGCGAAAAACTGTTTTTT
D: TRBD1; V: TRBV19; size: .; J: TRBJ1-1; CDR3: CASSTRRGDTEAFF; DNA: TGTGCCAGTAGTACTCGCAGGGGGGACACTGAAGCTTTCTTT
D: .; V: TRBV29-1; size: few; J: TRBJ1-3; CDR3: CSVHTEANTIYF; DNA: TGCAGCGTCCACACCGAGGCGAACACCATATATTTT
D: .; V: TRBV5-3; size: few; J: TRBJ1-3; CDR3: CARSFLFSGNTIYF; DNA: TGTGCCAGAAGCTTTTTATTCTCTGGAAACACCATATATTTT
D: .; V: TRBV6-5; size: .; J: TRBJ2-3; CDR3: CASLHDATGRDTQYF; DNA: TGTGCCAGCTTACACGACGCGACCGGCCGAGATACGCAGTATTTT
D: .; V: TRBV7-2; size: .; J: TRBJ2-5; CDR3: CASSLARGETQYF; DNA: TGTGCCAGCAGCTTAGCGAGGGGAGAGACCCAGTACTTC
D: .; V: TRBV7-2; size: .; J: TRBJ2-3; CDR3: CASSSGTGGDTQYF; DNA: TGTGCCAGCAGCTCTGGGACCGGTGGAGATACGCAGTATTTT
D: TRBD2; V: TRBV3-1/TRBV3-2; size: .; J: TRBJ2-5; CDR3: CASSQETAGGRETQYF; DNA: TGTGCCAGCAGCCAAGAAACAGCGGGAGGGCGGGAGACCCAGTACTTC
D: .; V: TRBV5-1; size: .; J: TRBJ1-1; CDR3: CASSLLSNTEAFF; DNA: TGCGCCAGCAGCTTGTTGAGCAACACTGAAGCTTTCTTT
D: .; V: TRBV12-3/TRBV12-4; size: once; J: TRBJ1-5; CDR3: CASSGLGDQPQHF; DNA: TGTGCCAGCAGCGGACTCGGGGATCAGCCCCAGCATTTT
D: .; V: TRBV19; size: .; J: TRBJ1-4; CDR3: CASRPPGPTNEKLFF; DNA: TGTGCCAGTAGGCCCCCCGGGCCAACTAATGAAAAACTGTTTTTT
D: .; V: TRBV6-1; size: .; J: TRBJ2-7; CDR3: CASSERQGGIEQYF; DNA: TGTGCCAGCAGTGAACGGCAAGGGGGGATCGAGCAGTACTTC
D: .; V: TRBV7-2; size: .; J: TRBJ2-2; CDR3: CASSSLRETGELFF; DNA: TGTGCCAGCAGCTCCCTACGGGAGACCGGGGAGCTGTTTTTT
D: .; V: TRBV29-1; size: .; J: TRBJ2-5; CDR3: CSGQGGGETQYF; DNA: TGCAGCGGTCAGGGGGGTGGAGAGACCCAGTACTTC
D: .; V: TRBV7-9; size: .; J: TRBJ1-1; CDR3: CASSLGVGGTEAFF; DNA: TGTGCCAGCAGCTTAGGGGTGGGAGGCACTGAAGCTTTCTTT
D: TRBD2; V: TRBV10-2; size: .; J: TRBJ2-1; CDR3: CASTRTSLGYNEQFF; DNA: TGCGCCAGCACACGGACTAGCCTGGGCTACAATGAGCAGTTCTTC
D: .; V: TRBV3-1/TRBV3-2; size: .; J: TRBJ2-7; CDR3: CASSPLFLRGEQYF; DNA: TGTGCCAGCAGCCCCCTTTTTCTCCGAGGCGAGCAGTACTTC
D: .; V: TRBV11-2; size: .; J: TRBJ2-3; CDR3: CASSKVLSFTDTQYF; DNA: TGTGCCAGCTCCAAAGTGTTGAGTTTCACAGATACGCAGTATTTT
D: .; V: TRBV12-5; size: .; J: TRBJ1-5; CDR3: CASGSGGQPQHF; DNA: TGTGCTAGTGGTTCCGGAGGTCAGCCCCAGCATTTT
D: .; V: TRBV12-3/TRBV12-4; size: .; J: TRBJ2-1; CDR3: CASSLINEQFF; DNA: TGTGCCAGCAGTTTAATCAATGAGCAGTTCTTC
D: .; V: TRBV19; size: .; J: TRBJ1-5; CDR3: CASSPETRYSNQPQHF; DNA: TGTGCCAGTAGTCCCGAGACACGTTATAGCAATCAGCCCCAGCATTTT
D: .; V: TRBV5-1; size: once; J: TRBJ2-1; CDR3: CASSLDSYNEQFF; DNA: TGCGCCAGCAGCTTGGATTCCTACAATGAGCAGTTCTTC
D: .; V: TRBV5-1; size: .; J: TRBJ2-5; CDR3: CASSPATVQETQYF; DNA: TGCGCCAGCAGCCCGGCAACGGTCCAAGAGACCCAGTACTTC
D: .; V: TRBV24-1; size: .; J: TRBJ2-3; CDR3: CATSDFLGPDTQYF; DNA: TGTGCCACCAGTGATTTCCTGGGTCCAGATACGCAGTATTTT
D: .; V: TRBV7-2; size: .; J: TRBJ1-3; CDR3: CASSPGQTSGNTIYF; DNA: TGTGCCAGCAGCCCGGGACAAACCTCTGGAAACACCATATATTTT
D: .; V: TRBV18; size: .; J: TRBJ2-1; CDR3: CASSPQWIDNEQFF; DNA: TGTGCCAGCTCACCACAGTGGATAGACAATGAGCAGTTCTTC
D: TRBD1; V: TRBV3-1/TRBV3-2; size: few; J: TRBJ1-6; CDR3: CASSGTASLSYNSPLHF; DNA: TGTGCCAGCAGCGGGACAGCCTCCCTCTCCTATAATTCACCCCTCCACTTT
D: TRBD1; V: TRBV18; size: few; J: TRBJ2-2; CDR3: CASFRGGGTGELFF; DNA: TGTGCCAGTTTCAGAGGGGGCGGCACCGGGGAGCTGTTTTTT
D: TRBD2; V: TRBV5-1; size: .; J: TRBJ2-1; CDR3: CASASGGGNEQFF; DNA: TGCGCCAGCGCCAGCGGGGGGGGAAATGAGCAGTTCTTC
D: TRBD1; V: TRBV6-2/TRBV6-3; size: .; J: TRBJ1-2; CDR3: CASSYSDRGRGYTF; DNA: TGTGCCAGCAGTTACTCCGACAGGGGCAGGGGCTACACCTTC
D: .; V: TRBV5-4; size: .; J: TRBJ2-1; CDR3: CAGGASPDNEQFF; DNA: TGTGCCGGCGGCGCGTCCCCTGACAATGAGCAGTTCTTC
D: TRBD1; V: TRBV6-5; size: once; J: TRBJ2-7; CDR3: CASSRDRSSYEQYF; DNA: TGTGCCAGCAGCCGGGACAGGAGCTCCTACGAGCAGTACTTC
D: .; V: TRBV12-3/TRBV12-4; size: .; J: TRBJ2-7; CDR3: CASRSWGSYEQYF; DNA: TGTGCCAGCAGGTCTTGGGGGTCCTACGAGCAGTACTTC
D: .; V: TRBV5-1; size: once; J: TRBJ2-5; CDR3: CASSLAVLAGETQYF; DNA: TGCGCCAGCAGCTTGGCCGTTCTAGCCGGGGAGACCCAGTACTTC
D: TRBD2; V: TRBV5-1; size: .; J: TRBJ2-1; CDR3: CASRSGGTSGKSLWEQFF; DNA: TGCGCCAGCAGGTCGGGTGGGACTAGCGGGAAGTCACTGTGGGAGCAGTTCTTC